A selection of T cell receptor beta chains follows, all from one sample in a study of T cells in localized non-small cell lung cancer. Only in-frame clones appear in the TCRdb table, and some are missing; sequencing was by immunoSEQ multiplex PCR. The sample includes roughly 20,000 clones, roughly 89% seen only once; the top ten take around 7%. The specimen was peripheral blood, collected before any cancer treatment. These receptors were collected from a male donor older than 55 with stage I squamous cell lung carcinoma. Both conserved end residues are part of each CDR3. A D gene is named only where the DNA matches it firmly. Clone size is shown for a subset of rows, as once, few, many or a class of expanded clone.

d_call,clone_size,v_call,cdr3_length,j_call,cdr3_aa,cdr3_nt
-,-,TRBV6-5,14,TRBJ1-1,CASSTLREGTEAFF,TGTGCCAGCAGCACCCTCAGGGAAGGCACTGAAGCTTTCTTT
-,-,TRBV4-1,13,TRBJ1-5,CASSQDIFQPQHF,TGCGCCAGCAGCCAAGACATTTTTCAGCCCCAGCATTTT
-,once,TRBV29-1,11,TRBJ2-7,CSVAVTGHQYF,TGCAGCGTTGCTGTAACCGGACACCAGTACTTC
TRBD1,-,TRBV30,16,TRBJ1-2,CAWSVQTGTGVNGYTF,TGTGCCTGGAGTGTACAGACCGGGACAGGGGTCAATGGCTACACCTTC
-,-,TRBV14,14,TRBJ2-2,CASRPGTRTGELFF,TGTGCCAGCCGTCCCGGGACAAGGACCGGGGAGCTGTTTTTT
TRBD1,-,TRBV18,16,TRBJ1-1,CASSPPGQGLGAEAFF,TGTGCCAGCTCACCACCTGGACAGGGTTTGGGCGCTGAAGCTTTCTTT
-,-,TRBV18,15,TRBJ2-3,CASSPPGGRRDTQYF,TGTGCCAGCTCACCACCGGGGGGAAGGAGGGATACGCAGTATTTT
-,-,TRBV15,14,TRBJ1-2,CATTDGHGLYGYTF,TGTGCCACCACGGATGGGCACGGTCTCTATGGCTACACCTTC
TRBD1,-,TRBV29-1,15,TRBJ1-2,CSVDSGTGLAKGYTF,TGCAGCGTTGACTCCGGGACAGGGTTGGCTAAGGGCTACACCTTC
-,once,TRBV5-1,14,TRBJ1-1,CASSLRGLSTEAFF,TGCGCCAGCAGTCTGAGGGGGTTGAGCACTGAAGCTTTCTTT
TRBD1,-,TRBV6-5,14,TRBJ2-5,CASSLMTGQETQYF,TGTGCCAGCAGTCTAATGACAGGGCAAGAGACCCAGTACTTC
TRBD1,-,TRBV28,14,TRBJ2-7,CASSFRDRTYEQYF,TGTGCCAGCAGTTTCCGGGACAGAACCTACGAGCAGTACTTC
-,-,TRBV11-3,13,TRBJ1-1,CASRRSVNTEAFF,TGTGCCAGCAGGCGGTCGGTGAACACTGAAGCTTTCTTT
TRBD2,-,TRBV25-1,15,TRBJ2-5,CASSRGTSLQETQYF,TGTGCCAGCAGTCGTGGGACTAGCCTCCAAGAGACCCAGTACTTC
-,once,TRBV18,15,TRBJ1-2,CASSPLQAPPEGYTF,TGTGCCAGCTCACCTTTACAGGCTCCTCCTGAGGGCTACACCTTC
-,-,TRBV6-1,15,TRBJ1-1,CASSEEGFVNTEAFF,TGTGCCAGCAGTGAAGAGGGGTTCGTGAACACTGAAGCTTTCTTT
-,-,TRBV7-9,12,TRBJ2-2,CASSSDRGELFF,TGTGCCAGCAGCTCTGACAGGGGGGAGCTGTTTTTT
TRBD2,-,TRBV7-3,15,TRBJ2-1,CASSAGGNSYNEQFF,TGTGCCAGCAGCGCGGGGGGCAACTCCTACAATGAGCAGTTCTTC
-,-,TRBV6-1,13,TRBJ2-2,CASSEVGTGELFF,TGTGCCAGCAGTGAAGTGGGCACCGGGGAGCTGTTTTTT
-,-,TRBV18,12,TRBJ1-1,CASSPQGLKAFF,TGTGCCAGCTCACCACAGGGCTTAAAAGCTTTCTTT
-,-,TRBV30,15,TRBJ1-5,CAWSVKGGYNQPQHF,TGTGCCTGGAGTGTAAAAGGGGGATACAATCAGCCCCAGCATTTT
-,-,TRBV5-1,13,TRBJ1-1,CASSLRGDTEAFF,TGCGCCAGCAGCTTGCGGGGGGACACTGAAGCTTTCTTT
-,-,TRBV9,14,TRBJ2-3,CASSTTLRFDTQYF,TGTGCCAGCAGCACAACGCTACGATTTGATACGCAGTATTTT
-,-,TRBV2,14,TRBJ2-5,CASGRQGMSETQYF,TGTGCCAGCGGGCGGCAGGGGATGAGTGAGACCCAGTACTTC
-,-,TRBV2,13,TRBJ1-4,CASSPGMNEKLFF,TGTGCCAGCAGCCCCGGCATGAATGAAAAACTGTTTTTT
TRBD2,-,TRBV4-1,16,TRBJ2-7,CASSPTQTSGSYEQYF,TGCGCCAGCAGCCCCACGCAGACTAGCGGTTCCTACGAGCAGTACTTC
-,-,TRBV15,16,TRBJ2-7,CATSRSAGQRIYEQYF,TGTGCCACCAGCAGATCCGCGGGACAGAGAATCTACGAGCAGTACTTC
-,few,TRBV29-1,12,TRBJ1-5,CSVRDGNQPQHF,TGCAGCGTCCGGGACGGCAATCAGCCCCAGCATTTT
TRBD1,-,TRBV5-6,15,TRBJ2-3,CASSGGQGGTDTQYF,TGTGCCAGCAGCGGCGGACAGGGAGGCACAGATACGCAGTATTTT
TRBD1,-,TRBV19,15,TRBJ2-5,CASSTGTARLGTQYF,TGTGCCAGTAGTACCGGGACAGCCCGTCTAGGGACCCAGTACTTC
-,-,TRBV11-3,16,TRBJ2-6,CASSYSDGLGANVLTF,TGTGCCAGCAGCTACTCGGACGGCCTTGGGGCCAACGTCCTGACTTTC
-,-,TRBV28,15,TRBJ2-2,CASRSYDSNTGELFF,TGTGCCAGCAGGTCCTATGATTCAAACACCGGGGAGCTGTTTTTT
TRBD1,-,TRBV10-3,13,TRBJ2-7,CAISEGQGKEQYF,TGTGCCATCAGTGAGGGACAGGGTAAAGAGCAGTACTTC
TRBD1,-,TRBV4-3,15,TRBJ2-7,CASSGQGPWVGEQYF,TGCGCCAGCAGCGGACAGGGTCCATGGGTGGGTGAGCAGTACTTC
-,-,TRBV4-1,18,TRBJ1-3,CASSQVRGDLTSGNTIYF,TGCGCCAGCAGCCAAGTGCGGGGGGACCTTACCTCTGGAAACACCATATATTTT
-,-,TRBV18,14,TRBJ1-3,CASSPDLSGNTIYF,TGTGCCAGCTCACCGGACCTTTCTGGAAACACCATATATTTT
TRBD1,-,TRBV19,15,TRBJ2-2,CASRRQGARTGELFF,TGTGCCAGTAGGAGACAGGGGGCAAGAACCGGGGAGCTGTTTTTT
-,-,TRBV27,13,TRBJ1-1,CASSLGVGTEAFF,TGTGCCAGCAGTTTAGGGGTGGGGACTGAAGCTTTCTTT
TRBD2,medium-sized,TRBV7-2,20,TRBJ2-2,CASSLAPGLAGDGEVGELFF,TGTGCCAGCAGCTTAGCTCCGGGACTAGCGGGGGATGGTGAGGTCGGGGAGCTGTTTTTT
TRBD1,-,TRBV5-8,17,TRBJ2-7,CASSPPTGTGGVSEQYF,TGTGCCAGCAGCCCCCCGACCGGGACAGGGGGAGTTAGTGAGCAGTACTTC
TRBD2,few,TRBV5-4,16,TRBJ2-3,CASSLAGGFSTDTQYF,TGTGCCAGCAGCTTAGCGGGGGGGTTTAGCACAGATACGCAGTATTTT